This T cell receptor (beta chain) was captured in a study of read filtering for tumor transcriptome and immune sequencing. For the study at large: 8 or 9 patients were R-ISS I, 16 were R-ISS II, 7 were R-ISS III.

Molecular barcoded adaptors covering alpha/delta and beta/gamma chains were used on 400 ng RNA. TCRdb ran MiXCR on the reads and lists one entry per CDR3 protein. Of approximately 140,000 distinct CDR3 sequences in the sample, less than 15% were seen once. This clonotype has at least ten counts. The CDR3 sequence is 15 residues long. Trimming shortened V by 0 bases and J by 6 bases, and 14 bases separated the two germline ends. Germline V CDR1 and CDR2: MGHRA, YSYEKL. The chain has TRBV4-1 and TRBJ1-1; a weak D match, TRBD1 (5 bases). Sequenced sample: a population of CD138-negative cells sorted from bone marrow. This TCR was sampled from a donor aged 40 or over with multiple myeloma. The CDR3 region is CASSQDRGGPPEAFF. For the CDR3, the DNA is TGCGCCAGCAGCCAAGATCGGGGGGGACCACCTGAAGCTTTCTTT.